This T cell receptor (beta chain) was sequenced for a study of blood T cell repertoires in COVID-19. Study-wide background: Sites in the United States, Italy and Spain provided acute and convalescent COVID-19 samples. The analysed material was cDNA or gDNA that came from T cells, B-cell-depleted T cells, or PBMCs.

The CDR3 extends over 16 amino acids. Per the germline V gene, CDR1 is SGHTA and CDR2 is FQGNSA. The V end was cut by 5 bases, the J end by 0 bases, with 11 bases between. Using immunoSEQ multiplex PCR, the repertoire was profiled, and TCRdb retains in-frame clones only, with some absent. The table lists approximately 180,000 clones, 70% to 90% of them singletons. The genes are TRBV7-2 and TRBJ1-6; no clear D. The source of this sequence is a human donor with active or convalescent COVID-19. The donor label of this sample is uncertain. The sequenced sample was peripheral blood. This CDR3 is CASSPQSGSYNSPLHF. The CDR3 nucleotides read TGTGCCAGCAGCCCCCAATCCGGCTCCTATAATTCACCCCTCCACTTT.